The 29 T cell receptor beta chains reported below all come from one sample, sequenced in a study of blood T cell repertoires in COVID-19. This table comes from immunoSEQ multiplex PCR, and its TCRdb copy is limited to in-frame clones, with some not included. The sample holds 85,000 to 120,000 clones, around 90% seen once. The sample was peripheral blood. Receptors were obtained from a man aged 50 or older with active or convalescent COVID-19.

The genes are TRBV28 and TRBJ1-6; 8 nucleotides match TRBD1. Germline-derived CDR1 and CDR2 are MDHEN and SYDVKM. The J segment lost 8 bases and the V segment lost 5 bases, leaving 17 bases of the junction unmatched. CDR3 size: 18 residues. CDR3 residues: CASSQRDRFLPRDSPLHF. Here the CDR3 DNA reads TGTGCCAGCAGTCAGCGGGACAGGTTCTTACCTCGGGATTCACCCCTCCACTTT.

Only a few counts were recorded for this clone. V usage is TRBV2 and J usage is TRBJ1-2; tentative D call: TRBD1 (5 bases). The CDR3 is made up of 13 amino acids. Trimming stripped 5 bases from V and 4 bases from J, with 11 bases between. Germline CDR1 is SNHLY and CDR2 is FYNNEI. The CDR3 sequence is CASSSQAGYGYTF. The CDR3 DNA is TGTGCCAGCAGTTCACAGGCAGGCTATGGCTACACCTTC.

The J gene is TRBJ2-2, the V gene TRBV28; maybe TRBD2 (6 bases). Trimming took off 6 bases at V and 0 bases at J, with 11 bases between the two ends. The length of the CDR3 is 15 residues. The germline gives CDR1 MDHEN, CDR2 SYDVKM. CDR3 bases: TGTGCCAGCAGCAAAGGAGGGCCGAACACCGGGGAGCTGTTTTTT. Protein: CASSKGGPNTGELFF.

The chain employs TRBV3-1 (or the pseudogene TRBV3-2) and TRBJ1-1, with 10 nucleotides matching TRBD1. The CDR3 has 15 residues. The germline gives CDR1 LGHDT, CDR2 YNNKEL (reference sequence). V dropped 4 bases and J dropped 5; count of bases not matched to a gene: 7. The CDR3 DNA reads as TGTGCCAGCAGCCGGGGGACAGGGGAGGGAACTGAAGCTTTCTTT. Its translation: CASSRGTGEGTEAFF.

This clone occurred a few times. CDR3 nucleotides: TGTGCCACCAGCTGGGTAGCGCCTAGCACAGATACGCAGTATTTT. Translating gives CATSWVAPSTDTQYF. The chain couples TRBV15 to TRBJ2-3, with D maybe TRBD2 (5 bases). The CDR3 length is 15 residues. Trimming cost V 5 bases and J 0 bases, with 12 bases left between them. Looked up from germline, CDR1 is LNHNV and CDR2 is YYDKDF (reference sequence).

This chain links TRBV5-6 with TRBJ1-2; 7 bases map to TRBD1. Germline values: CDR1 SGHDT, CDR2 YYEEEE. This CDR3 has 14 residues. Losses at the gene ends were 4 bases for V and 2 bases for J; bases not matched to a gene: 5. DNA for the CDR3: TGTGCCAGCAGCCCTGGACAGGTCAACTATGGCTACACCTTC. It codes for CASSPGQVNYGYTF. The variable domain in full, completed from reference TRBV5-6 and TRBJ1-2, reads DAGVTQSPTHLIKTRGQQVTLRCSPKSGHDTVSWYQQALGQGPQFIFQYYEEEERQRGNFPDRFSGHQFPNYSSELNVNALLLGDSALYLCASSPGQVNYGYTFGSGTRLTVV.

This chain links TRBV24-1 with TRBJ2-1; no definite D call. CDR1 KGHDR and CDR2 SFDVKD come from the germline V gene. The CDR3 is 11 residues long. V was shortened by 9 bases and J by 4 bases, with 6 bases between the two germline ends. CDR3 bases: TGTGCCACCTCCTCTTACAATGAGCAGTTCTTC. Protein sequence: CATSSYNEQFF.

The rearrangement joins TRBV9 to TRBJ1-1; 8 nucleotides match TRBD1. V shed 4 bases and J 3 bases; nucleotides not matched to a gene: 5. CDR3 length: 14 amino acids. CDR1 and CDR2 (germline): SGDLS, YYNGEE. The CDR3 sequence: CASSKDRVDTEAFF. The DNA for the CDR3 is TGTGCCAGCAGCAAGGACAGGGTGGACACTGAAGCTTTCTTT.

The sample holds a few counts of this clone. The chain joins TRBV5-6 to TRBJ2-7; D is perhaps TRBD1 (6 bases). CDR3 length: 14 residues. The ends were cut back, 1 base at V and 4 bases at J, with 12 bases in the middle. Germline V gene data show CDR1 as SGHDT and CDR2 as YYEEEE. In DNA, the CDR3 is TGTGCCAGCAGCTTGACTCAGGGGCCGTACGAGCAGTACTTC. Its protein product is CASSLTQGPYEQYF.

With respect to this clone: Other nucleotide sequences in the sample specify the same CDR3. This chain uses TRBV5-1 with TRBJ2-5; a possible D gene is TRBD2 (6 bases). This CDR3 region has 14 residues. CDR1 and CDR2 from the germline V gene are SGHRS and YFSETQ. Trimming left V 0 bases short and J 5 bases short, with 11 bases between. CDR3 sequence: CASSLGPGGETQYF. DNA of the CDR3: TGCGCCAGCAGCTTGGGCCCCGGAGGGGAGACCCAGTACTTC.

The V and J genes are TRBV21-1 and TRBJ1-6; TRBD1 is the table's D call and was not checked against the DNA. TRBV21-1 is noted as a pseudogene. The CDR3 is 19 residues long. CDR3 residues: CASSKEEDSYPRDNSPLHF. In nucleotides, the CDR3 is TGTGCCAGCAGCAAAGAGGAGGACAGCTACCCTAGGGATAATTCACCCCTCCACTTT.

The chain employs TRBV3-1 (or the pseudogene TRBV3-2) and TRBJ2-7, with 9 bases aligning to TRBD2. Germline CDR1 and CDR2: LGHDT and YNNKEL (reference sequence). J gave up 2 bases and V 0 bases, and 2 bases lay outside the gene matches. The CDR3 sequence is 15 residues long. CDR3 coding DNA: TGTGCCAGCAGCCAAGATAGCGGGGGCCCCTACGAGCAGTACTTC. Amino acids: CASSQDSGGPYEQYF.

The chain recombines TRBV5-4 with TRBJ1-2; unclear D gene. This CDR3 is built from 15 residues. Trimming left V 2 bases short and J 4 bases short, with 15 bases between. Germline CDR1 SGHNT, CDR2 YYREEE (reference sequence). CDR3 sequence reads: CASSFGRGSGYGYTF. The DNA for the CDR3 is TGTGCCAGCAGCTTCGGTCGGGGATCGGGCTATGGCTACACCTTC.

The chain carries TRBV11-3 and TRBJ2-1; D perhaps matches TRBD2 (5 bases). In germline, CDR1 is SGHNT, CDR2 YENEEA. This CDR3 spans 15 amino acids. Between the trimmed V and J ends, which lost 0 bases and 7 bases, there was a span of 13 bases. For the CDR3, the DNA is TGTGCCAGCAGCTTAGAGCGGGTAGGGTGGAATGAGCAGTTCTTC. This gives the protein CASSLERVGWNEQFF.

The chain uses TRBV4-2 and TRBJ2-1, with D perhaps matching TRBD1 (6 bases). The ends were cut back, 0 bases at V and 3 bases at J, with 18 bases in the middle. CDR3 length: 18 amino acids. Germline CDR1 reads LGHNA; CDR2 reads YNFKEQ. CDR3: CASSQDLLMGAVYNEQFF. The CDR3 coding sequence is TGTGCCAGCAGCCAAGATCTATTGATGGGGGCCGTCTACAATGAGCAGTTCTTC.

The CDR3 DNA reads as TGTGCCAGCAGTTCTTGGGCTAGCGGGGCTTTGGGGGAGACCCAGTACTTC. This gives the protein CASSSWASGALGETQYF. The chain has TRBV27 and TRBJ2-5; 9 bases agree with TRBD2. Per germline, CDR1 MNHEY and CDR2 SMNVEV (reference sequence). V lost 4 bases to trimming and J lost 5 bases; unmatched junction nucleotides: 14. The CDR3 is 17 amino acids.

CDR3 sequence: CASSSGLGVGETQYF. CDR3 nucleotides: TGTGCCAGCAGCTCAGGGCTTGGGGTCGGGGAGACCCAGTACTTC. The gene calls are TRBV11-2 and TRBJ2-5; a weak D match, TRBD1 (5 bases). The CDR3 loop spans 15 amino acids. Germline V gene lookup returns CDR1 SGHAT and CDR2 FQNNGV. V lost 4 bases, J lost 5 bases, and 17 bases lay in between. The full variable domain, rest sourced from reference TRBV11-2 and TRBJ2-5, is EAGVAQSPRYKIIEKRQSVAFWCNPISGHATLYWYQQILGQGPKLLIQFQNNGVVDDSQLPKDRFSAERLKGVDSTLKIQPAKLEDSAVYLCASSSGLGVGETQYFGPGTRLLVL.

This sequence joins TRBV11-3 and TRBJ2-1; 16 positions agree with TRBD2. Per germline, CDR1 SGHNT and CDR2 YENEEA. The junction had 8 bases not matched to a gene; V was cut back by 4 bases and J by 8 bases. CDR3 length: 17 residues. The CDR3 coding sequence is TGTGCCAGCAGCTACACCGGGACTAGCGGGGGGGCGGATGAGCAGTTCTTC. It translates to CASSYTGTSGGADEQFF.

The chain has TRBV7-9 and TRBJ1-5; perhaps TRBD1 as D (5 bases). The V gene lost 5 bases and the J gene lost 8 bases, with 10 bases spanning the gap. This CDR3 is built from 12 residues. Germline assignment: CDR1 SEHNR and CDR2 FQNEAQ (reference sequence). In DNA form, the CDR3 reads TGTGCCAGCAGCCCAGGGTTTGAGCCCCAGCATTTT. This gives the protein CASSPGFEPQHF. The complete variable domain, with remaining parts taken from reference TRBV7-9 and TRBJ1-5, reads DTGVSQNPRHKITKRGQNVTFRCDPISEHNRLYWYRQTLGQGPEFLTYFQNEAQLEKSRLLSDRFSAERPKGSFSTLEIQRTEQGDSAMYLCASSPGFEPQHFGDGTRLSIL.

The genes are TRBV24-1 and TRBJ2-5, with 8 bases matching TRBD1. V was pared by 7 bases and J by 1 base, with 1 base of the junction left unmatched. The CDR3 extends over 13 amino acids. CDR1 KGHDR and CDR2 SFDVKD come from the germline V gene. The CDR3 here is CATRDRVQETQYF. CDR3 DNA: TGTGCCACCAGGGACAGGGTCCAAGAGACCCAGTACTTC.

J is TRBJ2-7 and V is TRBV9, with D possibly being TRBD1 (6 bases). The CDR3 has 15 amino acids. V was shortened by 4 bases and J by 1 base, with 15 bases between the two germline ends. CDR1 SGDLS and CDR2 YYNGEE come from the germline V gene. DNA for the CDR3: TGTGCCAGCAGCCCCCACTCCGGACAGTCCTACGAGCAGTACTTC. As protein: CASSPHSGQSYEQYF. Full variable domain (remainder filled in from reference TRBV9 and TRBJ2-7): DSGVTQTPKHLITATGQRVTLRCSPRSGDLSVYWYQQSLDQGLQFLIQYYNGEERAKGNILERFSAQQFPDLHSELNLSSLELGDSALYFCASSPHSGQSYEQYFGPGTRLTVT.

The chain uses TRBV5-1 and TRBJ1-5, with D perhaps TRBD1 (5 bases). There are 15 residues in the CDR3. V lost 4 bases and J lost 0, with 11 bases in between. Germline V gene sequence: CDR1 SGHRS, CDR2 YFSETQ. DNA for the CDR3: TGCGCCAGCAGCCCCGCGGGGGGTAGCAATCAGCCCCAGCATTTT. Its protein product is CASSPAGGSNQPQHF.

V gene TRBV5-1 combines with J gene TRBJ2-4; D ambiguous. The ends were cut back, 4 bases at V and 0 bases at J, with 14 bases in the middle. Germline CDR1 reads SGHRS; CDR2 reads YFSETQ. CDR3 size: 16 residues. CDR3 DNA: TGCGCCAGCAGCCCGGAGAGTTCCATAGCCAAAAACATTCAGTACTTC. The encoded protein is CASSPESSIAKNIQYF.

This chain links TRBV12-3 or TRBV12-4 with TRBJ1-1; D gene unclear. Trimming removed 3 bases at V and 0 bases at J, with 5 bases between. The CDR3 is 13 residues long. Here the CDR3 reads CASSFLLNTEAFF. DNA for the CDR3: TGTGCCAGCAGTTTCCTCCTGAACACTGAAGCTTTCTTT.

The rearrangement uses TRBV14 and TRBJ1-3; D gene ambiguous. The germline V gene encodes CDR1 SGHDN and CDR2 FVKESK. Trimming took off 3 bases at V and 1 base at J, with 7 bases between the two ends. This CDR3 spans 14 amino acids. DNA for the CDR3: TGTGCCAGCAGCCAGCCCGGGTCTGGAAACACCATATATTTT. Translated: CASSQPGSGNTIYF.

The chain carries TRBV19 and TRBJ1-2; 11 nucleotides agree with TRBD1. This CDR3 is built from 15 residues. The V segment lost 5 bases and the J segment 2 bases; nucleotides outside the gene matches: 4. CDR1 is LNHDA, CDR2 SQIVND, per germline (reference sequence). This CDR3 reads CASSPRTGGNYGYTF. DNA for the CDR3: TGTGCCAGTAGTCCACGGACAGGGGGCAACTATGGCTACACCTTC.

The chain combines TRBV27 with TRBJ1-1, with unresolved D. V shed 4 bases and J shed 6 bases, with 9 bases lying between them. The CDR3 is 12 amino acids. Germline V gene lookup returns CDR1 MNHEY and CDR2 SMNVEV (reference sequence). CDR3 amino acids: CASSSPRAEAFF. In DNA, the CDR3 is TGTGCCAGCAGTTCCCCCCGGGCTGAAGCTTTCTTT.

This chain joins TRBV3-1 (or the pseudogene TRBV3-2) and TRBJ1-6; a possible D gene is TRBD1 (5 bases). V lost 0 bases and J 11 bases, leaving 11 bases between the germline ends. Germline V lookup: CDR1 LGHDT, CDR2 YNNKEL (reference sequence). This CDR3 is 14 amino acids long. The CDR3 DNA reads TGTGCCAGCAGCCAAGATATCCAGGGCCCACCCCTCCACTTT. It encodes CASSQDIQGPPLHF.

The chain uses TRBV28 and TRBJ1-3; weak D call: TRBD1 (5 bases). The CDR3 spans 15 residues. Germline loops: CDR1 MDHEN, CDR2 SYDVKM. Trimming removed 6 bases at V and 2 bases at J, with 14 bases between. CDR3 bases: TGTGCCAGCAGGATGACAGTAACCACTGGAAACACCATATATTTT. The encoded protein is CASRMTVTTGNTIYF.